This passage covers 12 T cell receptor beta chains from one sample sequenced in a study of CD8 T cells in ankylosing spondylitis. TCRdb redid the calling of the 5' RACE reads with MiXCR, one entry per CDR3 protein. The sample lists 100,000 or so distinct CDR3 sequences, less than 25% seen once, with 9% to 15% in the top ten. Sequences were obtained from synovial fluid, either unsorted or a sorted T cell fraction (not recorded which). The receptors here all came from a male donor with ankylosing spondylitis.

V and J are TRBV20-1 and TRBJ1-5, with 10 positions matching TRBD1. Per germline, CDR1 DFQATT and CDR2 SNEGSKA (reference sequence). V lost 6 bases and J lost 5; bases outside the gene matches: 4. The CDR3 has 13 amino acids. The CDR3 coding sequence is TGCAGTGCCACCGGGACAGGGGATCAGCCCCAGCATTTT. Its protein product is CSATGTGDQPQHF.

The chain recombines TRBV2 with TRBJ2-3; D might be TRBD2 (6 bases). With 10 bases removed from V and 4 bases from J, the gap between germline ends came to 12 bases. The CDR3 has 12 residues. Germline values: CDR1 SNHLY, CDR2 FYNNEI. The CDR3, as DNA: TGTGCCACCCGGCGGGACCCAGATACGCAGTATTTT. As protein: CATRRDPDTQYF.

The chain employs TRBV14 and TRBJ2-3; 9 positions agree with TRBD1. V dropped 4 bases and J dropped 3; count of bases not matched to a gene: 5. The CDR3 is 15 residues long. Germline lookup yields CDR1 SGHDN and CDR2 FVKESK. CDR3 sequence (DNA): TGTGCCAGCAGCCCCTGGACAGGGGTAACAGATACGCAGTATTTT. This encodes CASSPWTGVTDTQYF.

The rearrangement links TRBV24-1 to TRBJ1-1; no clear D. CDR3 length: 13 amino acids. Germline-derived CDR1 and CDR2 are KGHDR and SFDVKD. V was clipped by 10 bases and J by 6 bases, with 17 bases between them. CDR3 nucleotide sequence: TGTGCCACACAAGGTGGCACCACGCCTGAAGCTTTCTTT. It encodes CATQGGTTPEAFF.

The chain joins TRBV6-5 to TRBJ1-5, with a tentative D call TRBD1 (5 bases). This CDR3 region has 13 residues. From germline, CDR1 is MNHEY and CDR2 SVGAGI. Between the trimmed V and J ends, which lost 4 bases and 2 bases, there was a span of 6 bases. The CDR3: CASSWGGNQPQHF. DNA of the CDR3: TGTGCCAGCAGTTGGGGCGGCAATCAGCCCCAGCATTTT.

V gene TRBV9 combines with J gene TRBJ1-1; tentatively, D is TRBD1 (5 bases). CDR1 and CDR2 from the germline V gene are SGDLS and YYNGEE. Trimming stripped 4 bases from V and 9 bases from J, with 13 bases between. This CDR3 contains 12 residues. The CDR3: CASSPGGVQAFF. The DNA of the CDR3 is TGTGCCAGCAGCCCTGGGGGAGTTCAAGCTTTCTTT.

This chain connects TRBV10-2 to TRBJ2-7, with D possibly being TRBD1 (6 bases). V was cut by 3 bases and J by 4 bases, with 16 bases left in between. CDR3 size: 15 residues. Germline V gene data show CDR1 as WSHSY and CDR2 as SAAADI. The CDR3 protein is CASSERQAGGYEQYF. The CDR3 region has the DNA TGCGCCAGCAGTGAAAGACAGGCGGGTGGTTACGAGCAGTACTTC.

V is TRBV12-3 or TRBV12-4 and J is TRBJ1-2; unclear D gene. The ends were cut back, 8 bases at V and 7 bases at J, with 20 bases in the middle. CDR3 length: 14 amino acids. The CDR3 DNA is TGTGCCAGCGGGGTCGCGAAGGCCCCGTCTGGCTACACCTTC. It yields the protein CASGVAKAPSGYTF.

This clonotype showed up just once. In DNA, the CDR3 is TGTGCCAGCAGTCTTAGCGGGAGGTACGAGCAGTACGTC. Its translation: CASSLSGRYEQYV. V gene TRBV11-3 combines with J gene TRBJ2-7; 10 bases fit TRBD2. There are 13 residues in the CDR3. In germline, CDR1 is SGHNT, CDR2 YENEEA. V lost 6 bases to trimming and J lost 4 bases; unmatched junction nucleotides: 3.

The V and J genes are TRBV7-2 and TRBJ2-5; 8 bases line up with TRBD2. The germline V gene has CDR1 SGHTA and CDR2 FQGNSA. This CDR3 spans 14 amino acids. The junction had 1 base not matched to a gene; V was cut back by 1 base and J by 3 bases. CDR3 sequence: CASSLVLAEETQYF. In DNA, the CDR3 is TGTGCCAGCAGCTTAGTACTAGCGGAAGAGACCCAGTACTTC.

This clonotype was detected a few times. The CDR3 protein is CASGRLAGEDNEQFF. The DNA for the CDR3 is TGTGCCAGCGGCAGACTAGCGGGAGAGGACAATGAGCAGTTCTTC. The J gene is TRBJ2-1, the V gene TRBV6-1; 12 nucleotides align to TRBD2. This CDR3 has 15 amino acids. V lost 8 bases, J lost 5 bases, and 7 bases stayed unmatched. The germline CDR1 and CDR2 sequences are MNHNS and SASEGT.

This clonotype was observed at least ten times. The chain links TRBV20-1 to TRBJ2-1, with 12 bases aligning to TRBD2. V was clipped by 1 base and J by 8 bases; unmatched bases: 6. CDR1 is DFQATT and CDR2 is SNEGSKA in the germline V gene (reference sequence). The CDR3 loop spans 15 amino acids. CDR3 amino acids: CSARVLAGGRDEQFF. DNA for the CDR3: TGCAGTGCTAGAGTTCTAGCGGGAGGGCGGGATGAGCAGTTCTTC.